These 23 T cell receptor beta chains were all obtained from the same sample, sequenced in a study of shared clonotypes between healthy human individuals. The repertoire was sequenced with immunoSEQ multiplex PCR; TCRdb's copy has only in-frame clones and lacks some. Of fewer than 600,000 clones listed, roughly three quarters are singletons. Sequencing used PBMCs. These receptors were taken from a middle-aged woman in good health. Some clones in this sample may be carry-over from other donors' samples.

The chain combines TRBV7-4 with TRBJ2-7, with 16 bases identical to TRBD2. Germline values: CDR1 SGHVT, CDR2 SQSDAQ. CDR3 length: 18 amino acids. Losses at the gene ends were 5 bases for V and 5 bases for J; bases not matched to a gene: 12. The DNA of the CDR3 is TGTGCCAGCAGCCCGGGACTAGCGGGAGGGCCAATCGCCCACGAGCAGTACTTC. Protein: CASSPGLAGGPIAHEQYF.

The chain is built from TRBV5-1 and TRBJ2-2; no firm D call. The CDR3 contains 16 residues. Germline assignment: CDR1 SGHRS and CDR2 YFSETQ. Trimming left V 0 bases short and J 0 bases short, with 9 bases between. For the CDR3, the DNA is TGCGCCAGCAGCTTGGCTACCTCAGCGAACACCGGGGAGCTGTTTTTT. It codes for CASSLATSANTGELFF.

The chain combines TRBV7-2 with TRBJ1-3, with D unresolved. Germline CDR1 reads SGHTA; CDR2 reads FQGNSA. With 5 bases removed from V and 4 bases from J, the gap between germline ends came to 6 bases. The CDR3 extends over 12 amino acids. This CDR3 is CASSPRGNTIYF. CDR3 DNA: TGTGCCAGCAGCCCTAGAGGAAACACCATATATTTT. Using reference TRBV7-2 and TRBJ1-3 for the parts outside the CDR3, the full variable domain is GAGVSQSPSNKVTEKGKDVELRCDPISGHTALYWYRQSLGQGLEFLIYFQGNSAPDKSGLPSDRFSAERTGGSVSTLTIQRTQQEDSAVYLCASSPRGNTIYFGEGSWLTVV.

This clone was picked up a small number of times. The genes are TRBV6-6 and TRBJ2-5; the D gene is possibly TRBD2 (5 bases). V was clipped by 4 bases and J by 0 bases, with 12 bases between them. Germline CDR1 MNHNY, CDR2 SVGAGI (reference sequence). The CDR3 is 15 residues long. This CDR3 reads CASSFTRGYQETQYF. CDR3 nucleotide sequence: TGTGCCAGCAGTTTCACCCGAGGGTACCAAGAGACCCAGTACTTC.

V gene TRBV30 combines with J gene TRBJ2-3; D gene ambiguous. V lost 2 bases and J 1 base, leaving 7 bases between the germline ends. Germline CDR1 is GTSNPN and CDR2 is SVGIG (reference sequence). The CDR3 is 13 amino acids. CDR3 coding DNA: TGTGCCTGGAGTCTCCAGGGCACAGATACGCAGTATTTT. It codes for CAWSLQGTDTQYF.

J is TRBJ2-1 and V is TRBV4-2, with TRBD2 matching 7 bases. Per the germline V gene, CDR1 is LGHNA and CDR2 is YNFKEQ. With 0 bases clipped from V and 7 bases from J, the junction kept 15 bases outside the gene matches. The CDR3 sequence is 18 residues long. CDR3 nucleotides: TGTGCCAGCAGCCAAGATCGGGGCGGGAGCGATTTGTATAATGAGCAGTTCTTC. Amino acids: CASSQDRGGSDLYNEQFF.

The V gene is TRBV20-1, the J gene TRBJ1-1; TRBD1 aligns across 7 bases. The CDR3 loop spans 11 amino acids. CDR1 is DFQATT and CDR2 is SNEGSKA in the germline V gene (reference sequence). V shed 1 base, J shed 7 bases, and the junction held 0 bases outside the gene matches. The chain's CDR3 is CSARAGGEAFF. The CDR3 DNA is TGCAGTGCTAGAGCAGGGGGTGAAGCTTTCTTT.

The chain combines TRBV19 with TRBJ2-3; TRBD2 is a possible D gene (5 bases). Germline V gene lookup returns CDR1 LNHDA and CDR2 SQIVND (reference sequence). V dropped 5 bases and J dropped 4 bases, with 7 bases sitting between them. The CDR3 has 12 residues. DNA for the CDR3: TGTGCCAGTAGTCTCGGGGCAGATACGCAGTATTTT. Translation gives CASSLGADTQYF.

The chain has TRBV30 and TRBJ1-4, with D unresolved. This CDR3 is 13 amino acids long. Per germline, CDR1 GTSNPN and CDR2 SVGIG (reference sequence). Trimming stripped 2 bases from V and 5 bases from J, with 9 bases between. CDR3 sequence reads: CAWSPGRNEKLFF. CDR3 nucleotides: TGTGCCTGGAGTCCGGGAAGAAATGAAAAACTGTTTTTT.

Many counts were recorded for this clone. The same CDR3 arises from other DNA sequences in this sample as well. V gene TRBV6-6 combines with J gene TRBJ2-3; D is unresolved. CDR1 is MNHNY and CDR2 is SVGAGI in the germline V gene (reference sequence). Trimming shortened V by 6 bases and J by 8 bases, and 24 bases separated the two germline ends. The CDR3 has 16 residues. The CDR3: CASSPHPADGRFTQYF. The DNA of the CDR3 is TGTGCCAGCAGCCCACACCCAGCTGATGGAAGGTTTACGCAGTATTTT.

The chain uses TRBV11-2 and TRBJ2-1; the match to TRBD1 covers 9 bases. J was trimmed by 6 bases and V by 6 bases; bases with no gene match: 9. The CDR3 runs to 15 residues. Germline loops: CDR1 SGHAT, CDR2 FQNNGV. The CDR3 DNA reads TGTGCCAGCAGGCCCCCGGGACAGGGCGCCAATGAGCAGTTCTTC. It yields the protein CASRPPGQGANEQFF.

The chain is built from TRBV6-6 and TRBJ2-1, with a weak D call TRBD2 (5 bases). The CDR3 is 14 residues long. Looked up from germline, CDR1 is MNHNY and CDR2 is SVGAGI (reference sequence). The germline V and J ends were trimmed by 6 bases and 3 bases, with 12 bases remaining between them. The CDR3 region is CASSLTIFYNEQFF. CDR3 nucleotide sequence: TGTGCCAGCAGCCTGACTATATTCTACAATGAGCAGTTCTTC.

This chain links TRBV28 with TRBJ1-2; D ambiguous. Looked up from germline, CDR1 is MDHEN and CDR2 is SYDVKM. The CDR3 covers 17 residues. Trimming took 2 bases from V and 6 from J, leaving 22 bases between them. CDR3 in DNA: TGTGCCAGCAGTTTAATTTCGGCCTCACAAGCGATCCATGGCTACACCTTC. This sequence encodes CASSLISASQAIHGYTF.

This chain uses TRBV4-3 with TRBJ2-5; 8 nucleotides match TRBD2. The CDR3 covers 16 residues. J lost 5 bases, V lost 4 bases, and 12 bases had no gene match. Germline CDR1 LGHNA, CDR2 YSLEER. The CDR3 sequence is CASSRGLVGRVETQYF. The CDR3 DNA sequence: TGCGCCAGCAGCCGGGGACTAGTGGGGAGGGTTGAGACCCAGTACTTC.

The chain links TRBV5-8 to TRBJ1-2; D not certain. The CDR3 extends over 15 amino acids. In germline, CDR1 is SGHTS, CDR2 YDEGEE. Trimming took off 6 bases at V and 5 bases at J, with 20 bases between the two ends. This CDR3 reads CASTPVGRFHYGYTF. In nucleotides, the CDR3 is TGTGCCAGCACACCGGTTGGGCGTTTTCATTATGGCTACACCTTC.

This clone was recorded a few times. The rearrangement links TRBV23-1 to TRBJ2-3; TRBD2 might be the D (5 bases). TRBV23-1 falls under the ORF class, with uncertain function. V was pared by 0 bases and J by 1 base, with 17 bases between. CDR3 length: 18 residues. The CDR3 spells CASSQSWTQTRGTDTQYF. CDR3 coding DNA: TGCGCCAGCAGTCAATCGTGGACTCAAACTAGGGGCACAGATACGCAGTATTTT.

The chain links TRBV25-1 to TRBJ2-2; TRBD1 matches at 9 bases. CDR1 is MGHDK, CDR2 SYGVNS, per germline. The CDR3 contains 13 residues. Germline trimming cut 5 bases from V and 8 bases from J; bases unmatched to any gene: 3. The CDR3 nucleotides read TGTGCCAGCAGTAGGACAGGGGTTGGGGAGCTGTTTTTT. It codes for CASSRTGVGELFF.

The CDR3 loop reads CASRRPGQGSLAGVLQYF. The CDR3 nucleotides read TGTGCCAGCAGACGACCGGGACAGGGATCACTAGCGGGAGTTTTGCAGTACTTC. V usage is TRBV2 and J usage is TRBJ2-7; 11 positions agree with TRBD2. This CDR3 has 18 residues. Looked up from germline, CDR1 is SNHLY and CDR2 is FYNNEI. J gave up 9 bases and V 6 bases, and 22 bases lay outside the gene matches.

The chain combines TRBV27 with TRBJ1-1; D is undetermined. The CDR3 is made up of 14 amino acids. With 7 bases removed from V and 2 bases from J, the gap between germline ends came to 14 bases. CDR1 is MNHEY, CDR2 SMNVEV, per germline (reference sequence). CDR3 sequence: CASTRLSSNTEAFF. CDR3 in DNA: TGTGCCAGCACCCGACTTTCGTCTAACACTGAAGCTTTCTTT.

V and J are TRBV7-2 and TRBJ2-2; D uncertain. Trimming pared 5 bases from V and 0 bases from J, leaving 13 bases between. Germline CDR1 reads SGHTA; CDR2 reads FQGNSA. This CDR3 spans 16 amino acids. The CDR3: CASSPRTSANTGELFF. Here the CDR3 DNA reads TGTGCCAGCAGCCCTCGGACCTCCGCGAACACCGGGGAGCTGTTTTTT.

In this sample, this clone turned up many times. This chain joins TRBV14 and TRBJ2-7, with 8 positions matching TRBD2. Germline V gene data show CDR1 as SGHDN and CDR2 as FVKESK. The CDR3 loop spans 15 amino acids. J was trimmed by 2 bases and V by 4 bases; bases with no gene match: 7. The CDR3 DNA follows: TGTGCCAGCAGCCGGGGACTAGGAATAGCCTACGAGCAGTACTTC. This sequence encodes CASSRGLGIAYEQYF.

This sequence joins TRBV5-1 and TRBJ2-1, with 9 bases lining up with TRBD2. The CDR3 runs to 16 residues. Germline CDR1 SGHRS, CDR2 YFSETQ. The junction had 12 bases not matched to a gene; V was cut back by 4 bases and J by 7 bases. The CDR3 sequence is CASSNLAGPGVNEQFF. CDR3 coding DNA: TGCGCCAGCAGCAACCTAGCGGGACCCGGCGTAAATGAGCAGTTCTTC.

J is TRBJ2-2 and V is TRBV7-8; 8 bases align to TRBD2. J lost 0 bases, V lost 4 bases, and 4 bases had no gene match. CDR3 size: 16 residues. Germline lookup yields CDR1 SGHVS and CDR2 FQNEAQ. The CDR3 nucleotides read TGTGCCAGCAGCTCACTTAGCGGGACGAACACCGGGGAGCTGTTTTTT. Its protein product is CASSSLSGTNTGELFF. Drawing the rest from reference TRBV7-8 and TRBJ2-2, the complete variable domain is GAGVSQSPRYKVAKRGQDVALRCDPISGHVSLFWYQQALGQGPEFLTYFQNEAQLDKSGLPSDRFFAERPEGSVSTLKIQRTQQEDSAVYLCASSSLSGTNTGELFFGEGSRLTVL.